The TCR beta chain described here comes from a study of cytomegalovirus exposure and HLA in healthy donors (dated by TCRdb to about 2017). With respect to the entire study: According to an earlier analysis of 587 of the donors, roughly 180 million T cells yielded roughly 100 million unique TCR beta sequences and about 280 Gb of sequence data. Class I and class II HLA loci were covered by the typing at four-digit resolution. A separate validation cohort of approximately 120 different subjects was used in addition to the approximately 640-subject first cohort. The genetic ancestry cluster associated with self-reported Caucasian donors included about four fifths of the approximately 410 genotyped donors. Across about 380 genotyped donors of the cohort, an average of approximately 200,000 unique TCR beta nucleotide sequences per donor were sequenced, and approximately 17% of those sequences were non-productive. To decide whether each TCR beta V gene segment behaved as functional or pseudogenic, an earlier analysis of some 600 of the donors relied on high-throughput TCR beta sequencing. Rather than drawing on any new phenotypic data, the later analysis identified candidate immune exposures from TCR beta sequences and the way those sequences occurred across donors. A handful of DR-DQ haplotypes were handled as single units for association and clustering because linkage in the cohort was strong. The study was designed to test whether signatures of past pathogen exposure could be identified by cataloging public T cell receptors. Using immunosequencing, the study profiled T cell repertoires from roughly 650 subjects and related those repertoires to cytomegalovirus serostatus. In a later genetic analysis, genome-wide SNP genotypes for about three fifths of the roughly 670 donors were used, and that subset was treated as a discovery cohort. The number of typed donors differed by locus: about 620-640 for A, B, C, DRB1 and DQB1; roughly 510 for DQA1; roughly 600 for DPA1; and 400 to 480 for DPB1. A later analysis re-examined previously published TCR beta repertoires from over 500 donors and added high-resolution HLA genotyping to investigate patterns of TCR occurrence. An early release that covered several hundred HLA-typed donors contained around 300 gigabases of sequencing data and approximately 85 million unique TCR sequences. High-throughput TCR immunosequencing, statistical association of individual TCRs with disease status, and machine learning were combined to predict cytomegalovirus infection status. Alongside the repertoire data, information on donor age, sex, ethnicity and CMV serostatus was compiled. Every repertoire in the discovery cohort had been generated on one and the same sequencing platform.

The library relied on the immunoSEQ multiplex PCR assay. For the multiplex PCR, a mixture combining 60 forward primers for TCR Vbeta segments and 13 reverse primers for TCR Jbeta segments was used. The CDR3 region of rearranged TCR beta genes was amplified from genomic DNA by a multiplex PCR assay. The Illumina HiSeq System was used to sequence the amplified TCR beta libraries as 87-base-pair reads. As for the original processing: A later analysis counted approximately 84 million unique TCR beta chains across the 550 to 750 repertoires, and 9 million to 14 million of these chains were shared by at least two donors. To remove PCR and sequencing errors, raw reads were error-corrected and collapsed into unique sequences using a nearest-neighbor algorithm that merged closely related sequences. V, D and J gene segments were assigned by aligning CDR3 sequences to IMGT reference sequences. For a sequence to be retained, at least a six-nucleotide match to both a V gene segment and a J gene segment was required. Rearrangements were classified as productive when the CDR3 lacked stop codons and remained in frame with V and J, and all other rearrangements were classified as non-productive. CDR3 was defined by IMGT convention, running from the second conserved V-encoded cysteine to the conserved J-encoded phenylalanine. In an earlier analysis of 550 to 650 of the donors, sequences lacking an unambiguous match to a single V gene segment were excluded. An earlier analysis of a few hundred of the donors classified V segments as functional when productive rearrangements were above 56.7% and as segregating when the standard deviation between donors was above 5%. A statistical classification framework was built for diagnosing cytomegalovirus status from the catalog of TCR beta chain sequences. A later analysis assigned V and J genes by comparing TCR nucleotide sequences with IMGT/GENE-DB human TR gene sequences. The TCRdist pipeline was used in a later analysis to assign CDR3 sequences and most-parsimonious VDJ recombination scenarios. In a later analysis, each TCR beta chain was defined by its CDR3 amino acid sequence together with its V-gene family, and reads lacking a unique V-gene family were excluded. A later analysis removed nearly 600 highly shared, low-generation-probability nucleotide sequences to deal with suspected cross-contamination and a sequencing artifact. In a later analysis, a clonal expansion index for each public chain was calculated from normalized within-repertoire ranks of inferred template counts. Generation probabilities in a later analysis came from a VDJ recombination model fitted to out-of-frame rearrangements, and those results were checked against IGoR. In a later analysis, TCR-TCR, TCR-HLA and TCR-CMV co-occurrence was scored with hypergeometric tests, and a repertoire-size bias correction was applied to TCR pairs. To estimate false discovery rates, a later analysis permuted the HLA or CMV assignments 20 times. In a later analysis, co-occurring TCRs were grouped with DBSCAN, and TCRdist sequence similarity was added when clustering was performed within HLA-allele-positive subsets. Co-occurrence clustering excluded repertoires with fewer than 30,000 or more than 120,000 public chains, plus five with anomalous nucleotide sharing. TCRdb holds this immuneACCESS table with in-frame rearrangements only. Some clones are missing; in checked studies, unresolved V genes explain under half, and the rest has no known cause. V, J and clone size are those of that table, while D and trimming were read from the DNA. This sample holds some 150,000 clones; about 85% were observed only once. The ten largest clones take up about 4% of the sample.

The cohort comprised approximately 700 healthy bone marrow donors. All cohort members were sampled while nominally healthy, although unrecorded immune exposures were likely present. CMV serostatus was recorded as positive for 250 to 300 and negative for about 50% of the 666 cohort members, whereas no CMV serostatus was recorded for the donor in question. A peripheral blood sample was provided by each donor, and peripheral blood mononuclear cells were used for TCR beta sequencing. Genomic DNA was extracted from the blood cell samples with the Qiagen DNeasy Blood Extraction Kit. General findings and caveats noted by the study authors: CMV serostatus was the only immune exposure information available for the cohort. A later analysis found that most CMV-associated TCR beta chains appeared HLA-restricted, with HLA associations seemingly driven largely by CMV exposure. In this cohort, only TCR beta chains were sequenced, and detectable features were limited by the absence of alpha or paired-chain data. In a later analysis, the rate of TCR association differed among HLA loci, with DRB1 alleles having the most associated TCRs and HLA-C alleles having the fewest. According to the authors, the approach could potentially be generalized to other disease states and immunological phenotypes. Several of the top co-occurrence clusters appeared to be linked to parvovirus B19, influenza, CMV and Epstein-Barr virus, according to a later analysis. The classifier was reported to diagnose cytomegalovirus status with high specificity and sensitivity in both the original and validation cohorts. A further reported finding was that TCR beta sequences accurately predicted the HLA-A and HLA-B alleles for most subjects in the first cohort. The study gave a list of about 160 TCR beta chains associated with cytomegalovirus. A cluster of highly shared sequence variants was judged likely to represent a technical artifact of the sequencing pipeline. In a later analysis, 16,951 TCR beta sequences were associated with specific HLA alleles at a false discovery rate of 0.05. Over 15 rarely observed V segments, including chromosome 9 orphons, were excluded from the earlier analysis of several hundred of the donors because counts were too low. An earlier analysis of some 560 of the donors showed that most TCR beta V segments appeared in productive rearrangements either about 87% or about 30% of the time, which broadly matched IMGT annotations. Presence/absence analyses assumed roughly uniform sequencing depth across donors, an assumption that may not hold. In vitro tests confirmed that a few of the cytomegalovirus-associated TCR beta chains recognize cytomegalovirus antigens. In a later genetic analysis, fewer N-insertions in productive TCRs were reported among donors in an Asian-associated ancestry cluster than the roughly 640-donor mean. When HLA alleles, especially DR and DQ, strongly co-occurred, attributing TCR associations to individual alleles was difficult. Because HLA typing was missing for some donors at each locus, association tests included only the typed subset. Across donors, most TCR sequences were observed very rarely, whereas some public TCRs were present in many individuals. Linkage disequilibrium might explain the correlated functional status among segregating V segments, but an unknown experimental factor could not be ruled out. Compared with equally common non-associated chains, HLA-associated TCR beta chains in a later analysis were more clonally expanded and had lower generation probabilities. A later genetic analysis associated a missense DCLRE1C variant with V-gene and J-gene trimming of TCR beta chains, and an independent cohort replicated the association.

This clone was picked up a small number of times. Its cognate antigen has yet to be identified. Base quality data are lacking; no much larger clone is found one base away. The TCR was taken from a human donor in good health. The sample consisted of PBMCs.

CDR3 sequence: CASSPPDRNGQPQHF. The nucleotide sequence reads as follows: TGTGCCAGCAGTCCACCTGACAGGAATGGTCAGCCCCAGCATTTT. The chain employs TRBV28 and TRBJ1-5; a weak D assignment points to TRBD1 (6 bases agree). V was cut back by 5 bases and J by 6 bases, leaving a gap of 17 bases between them. The CDR3 numbers 15 residues from cysteine through phenylalanine. Only the CDR3 region is kept as DNA, spanning 45 bases read in frame from base 1. The germline V gene provides CDR1 MDHEN and CDR2 SYDVKM.